The clone carrying this TCR beta chain was seen only once. The sample belongs to a study of blood T cell repertoires in COVID-19. Germline V gives CDR1 MGHRA, CDR2 YSYEKL. V lost 0 bases to trimming and J lost 2 bases, with 14 bases between them. CDR3 length equals 17 residues. Sequenced by immunoSEQ multiplex PCR; TCRdb stores in-frame clones only, minus some. The sample yields 150,000 to 200,000 clones, roughly nine tenths seen once. Sequencing was performed on PBMCs or T cells enriched from blood (not recorded which). The receptor was isolated from a middle-aged woman with acute COVID-19. The J gene is TRBJ1-5, the V gene TRBV4-1; D is unresolved. The CDR3 is CASSQDYKSSGNQPQHF. CDR3 coding DNA: TGCGCCAGCAGCCAAGATTATAAGAGCTCGGGCAATCAGCCCCAGCATTTT.